One sample yielded the 6 T cell receptor beta chains listed below, sequenced in a study of blood T cell repertoires in COVID-19. The table came from immunoSEQ multiplex PCR; TCRdb's copy has only in-frame clones and leaves some out. This sample carries around 300,000 clones, approximately 88% of them seen once, and the ten largest clones take roughly 2.1%. The specimen sequenced was peripheral blood. Receptors originate from a man aged 50 to 60 with acute or convalescent COVID-19.

With respect to this clone: The same CDR3 is also encoded by other DNA sequences in this sample. This chain uses TRBV5-1 with TRBJ2-3; D uncertain. The CDR3 spans 11 residues. V was cut by 2 bases and J by 4 bases, with 2 bases left in between. Germline CDR1 reads SGHRS; CDR2 reads YFSETQ. In DNA form, the CDR3 reads TGCGCCAGCAGCTTCGCAGATACGCAGTATTTT. It is translated as CASSFADTQYF.

The chain combines TRBV5-1 with TRBJ2-3; D unresolved. Germline CDR1 SGHRS, CDR2 YFSETQ. The CDR3 is made up of 12 amino acids. V shed 0 bases and J shed 5 bases, with 4 bases lying between them. DNA of the CDR3: TGCGCCAGCAGCTTGGAGAGAGATACGCAGTATTTT. This translates into CASSLERDTQYF.

V usage is TRBV7-2 and J usage is TRBJ2-3, with D hard to call. CDR3 length equals 12 residues. CDR1 is SGHTA, CDR2 FQGNSA, per germline. Deletions cut 6 bases from V and 5 bases from J, with 9 bases between. Here the CDR3 DNA reads TGTGCCAGCAGTCTAATGCGAGATACGCAGTATTTT. Protein: CASSLMRDTQYF.

The chain couples TRBV7-3 to TRBJ2-1, with 13 bases lining up with TRBD2. Per germline, CDR1 SGHTA and CDR2 FQGTGA. The CDR3 is made up of 16 amino acids. V gave up 5 bases and J gave up 2 bases; unmatched junction bases: 3. DNA of the CDR3: TGTGCCAGCAGCCCGACTAGCGGGGGGCCCTACAATGAGCAGTTCTTC. Amino acids: CASSPTSGGPYNEQFF.

The V gene is TRBV9, the J gene TRBJ2-1; TRBD1 aligns across 8 bases. After removal of 3 bases from V and 12 bases from J, the junction contained 11 bases not matched to a gene. The CDR3 length is 14 residues. Germline V CDR1 and CDR2: SGDLS, YYNGEE. In DNA form, the CDR3 reads TGTGCCAGCAGCGGGACAGGGCCCGAAAAAGCGCAGTTCTTC. Amino acids: CASSGTGPEKAQFF.

V gene TRBV6-2 or TRBV6-3 combines with J gene TRBJ2-1; 14 nucleotides line up with TRBD2. V gave up 4 bases and J gave up 4 bases; unmatched junction bases: 3. The CDR3 spans 16 residues. Germline V gene sequence: CDR1 MNHEY, CDR2 SVGEGT. The CDR3 DNA sequence: TGTGCCAGCAGTTCCTGGACTAGCGGGGGGTACAATGAGCAGTTCTTC. It codes for CASSSWTSGGYNEQFF.